The sequence of this TCR beta chain was determined in a study of shared clonotypes between healthy human individuals. Every subset had its genomic DNA shared out evenly among several immunoSEQ plates. Sequencing was performed with immunoSEQ multiplex PCR; in TCRdb, only in-frame clones are kept and a portion is missing. The table includes about 680,000 clones, roughly 70% detected once. The V end was cut by 2 bases, the J end by 8 bases, with 21 bases between. In germline, CDR1 is SGHTA, CDR2 FQGNSA. The CDR3 length is 17 residues. The TCR sequence derives from a woman younger than 45 in good health. Sequencing used memory CD4+ T cells sorted from blood. Sample subset: CD45RA-negative fraction. The chain is built from TRBV7-2 and TRBJ1-4; no clear D. CDR3 region: CASSLSRSFTAGEKLFF. The CDR3 nucleotides read TGTGCCAGCAGCTTATCGCGGAGTTTTACGGCGGGGGAAAAACTGTTTTTT.